The 17 T cell receptor beta chains listed next were all sequenced from one sample in a study of T cells after yellow fever vaccination. MiXCR was run by TCRdb on the 5' RACE reads, yielding one entry per CDR3 protein. This table has 68,000 or so distinct CDR3 sequences, just over 6.5% appearing once. The specimen was CD8+ T cells sorted from PBMCs, collected about 49 days after the first yellow fever vaccination. The source is a man aged 18 to 30 who received the YFV17D yellow fever vaccine.

The gene calls are TRBV7-9 and TRBJ1-2, with D possibly TRBD1 on 5 matching bases. Trimming cost V 4 bases and J 2 bases, with 11 bases left between them. Germline loops: CDR1 SEHNR, CDR2 FQNEAQ (reference sequence). The CDR3 spans 14 residues. CDR3 in amino acids: CASSYQDTNYGYTF. CDR3 nucleotide sequence: TGTGCCAGCAGCTACCAGGACACAAACTATGGCTACACCTTC.

This chain links TRBV9 with TRBJ2-2; the D gene could be TRBD1 or TRBD2 (5 bases each). The CDR3 spans 13 residues. In germline, CDR1 is SGDLS, CDR2 YYNGEE. Deletions cut 4 bases from V and 5 bases from J, with 9 bases between. CDR3 residues: CASSTEGTGELFF. The CDR3 DNA is TGTGCCAGCAGCACAGAGGGGACCGGGGAGCTGTTTTTT.

The genes are TRBV4-1 and TRBJ2-5; D is uncertain. CDR1 and CDR2 from the germline V gene are MGHRA and YSYEKL. The CDR3 spans 14 residues. The V and J ends lost 0 bases and 3 bases respectively, with 8 bases between them. The CDR3 region has the DNA TGCGCCAGCAGCCAAGACGTCAGTGAAGAGACCCAGTACTTC. As protein: CASSQDVSEETQYF.

This clonotype was detected ten times or more. The chain recombines TRBV4-3 with TRBJ2-3; D might be TRBD2 (6 bases). V lost 0 bases and J 8 bases, leaving 12 bases between the germline ends. CDR1 LGHNA and CDR2 YSLEER come from the germline V gene. The CDR3 totals 14 residues. The CDR3: CASSQEGRSRTQYF. As DNA, the CDR3 is TGCGCCAGCAGCCAAGAGGGGAGGTCCCGTACGCAGTATTTT.

This clonotype appeared many times. V and J are TRBV6-6 and TRBJ2-5, with 8 nucleotides matching TRBD2. Germline CDR1 MNHNY, CDR2 SVGAGI (reference sequence). Losses at the gene ends were 4 bases for V and 5 bases for J; bases not matched to a gene: 3. The CDR3 extends over 13 amino acids. The CDR3 region is CASSLAGLETQYF. CDR3 bases: TGTGCCAGCAGTTTAGCGGGGCTGGAGACCCAGTACTTC.

The chain couples TRBV9 to TRBJ2-1; possibly TRBD1 or TRBD2 for D (5 bases each). The CDR3 length is 16 residues. In germline, CDR1 is SGDLS, CDR2 YYNGEE. Trimming removed 0 bases at V and 8 bases at J, with 18 bases between. The CDR3 is CASSVGSRGPVDEQFF. Here the CDR3 DNA reads TGTGCCAGCAGCGTAGGCTCCCGGGGACCGGTGGATGAGCAGTTCTTC.

This clonotype was seen at least ten times. V gene TRBV4-1 combines with J gene TRBJ2-2, with TRBD2 as a possible D gene (7 bases). The V end lost 6 bases, the J end lost 2 bases, and 22 bases lay between the germline ends. The germline V gene has CDR1 MGHRA and CDR2 YSYEKL. There are 18 residues in the CDR3. DNA for the CDR3: TGCGCCAGCAGTCTACGACAAAGGGGGGGACTAAACACCGGGGAGCTGTTTTTT. The encoded protein is CASSLRQRGGLNTGELFF.

This clonotype was detected ten times or more. V gene TRBV12-3 or TRBV12-4 combines with J gene TRBJ2-5, with 8 bases fitting TRBD2. J gave up 3 bases and V 5 bases, and 8 bases lay outside the gene matches. The CDR3 runs to 15 residues. CDR3: CASSPGGLMKETQYF. In DNA form, the CDR3 reads TGTGCCAGCAGTCCGGGGGGGCTAATGAAAGAGACCCAGTACTTC.

This clonotype was seen ten or more times. CDR3 bases: TGTGCCAGCAGCTTGGGGCCAAGCTACGAGCAGTACGTC. Its translation: CASSLGPSYEQYV. V gene TRBV11-2 combines with J gene TRBJ2-7; D possibly corresponds to TRBD1 (5 bases). The germline V and J ends were trimmed by 3 bases and 3 bases, with 9 bases remaining between them. Germline V gene sequence: CDR1 SGHAT, CDR2 FQNNGV. There are 13 residues in the CDR3.

This clonotype was observed at least ten times. The chain uses TRBV28 and TRBJ2-2; D is perhaps TRBD2 (6 bases). Germline V gives CDR1 MDHEN, CDR2 SYDVKM. V dropped 3 bases and J dropped 6 bases, with 11 bases sitting between them. CDR3 size: 14 residues. For the CDR3, the DNA is TGTGCCAGCAGTTTGTTCAGGGAGGCCGGGGAGCTGTTTTTT. Amino acids: CASSLFREAGELFF. Full variable domain (rest looked up from reference TRBV28 and TRBJ2-2): DVKVTQSSRYLVKRTGEKVFLECVQDMDHENMFWYRQDPGLGLRLIYFSYDVKMKEKGDIPEGYSVSREKKERFSLILESASTNQTSMYLCASSLFREAGELFFGEGSRLTVL.

There are many counts of this clonotype. The DNA for the CDR3 is TGCGCCAGCTCCATTCCGGGGCGAATGAACACTGAAGCTTTCTTT. Protein: CASSIPGRMNTEAFF. The chain is built from TRBV5-1 and TRBJ1-1; D is perhaps TRBD1 (5 bases). V was cut by 7 bases and J by 0 bases, with 16 bases left in between. The CDR3 is 15 residues long. Germline loops: CDR1 SGHRS, CDR2 YFSETQ.

The sample holds a few counts of this clonotype. This chain links TRBV4-3 with TRBJ2-3; D might be TRBD1 (6 bases). This CDR3 is built from 16 residues. V was pared by 4 bases and J by 0 bases, with 14 bases between. Germline values: CDR1 LGHNA, CDR2 YSLEER. As DNA, the CDR3 is TGCGCCAGCAGCCGCTCGGACAGCCGTAGCACAGATACGCAGTATTTT. Amino acid sequence: CASSRSDSRSTDTQYF.

This clonotype occurred many times. The V and J genes are TRBV3-1 and TRBJ2-5, with TRBD2 matching 10 bases. CDR1 and CDR2 from the germline V gene are LGHDT and YNNKEL (reference sequence). V lost 4 bases and J lost 5; bases outside the gene matches: 4. There are 14 residues in the CDR3. The chain's CDR3 is CASSLLAGAETQYF. CDR3 DNA sequence: TGTGCCAGCAGCCTTCTAGCGGGGGCCGAGACCCAGTACTTC.

The table lists this clonotype with many counts. The rearrangement joins TRBV13 to TRBJ2-7; a weak D match, TRBD2 (5 bases). Trimming left V 5 bases short and J 4 bases short, with 12 bases between. CDR1 and CDR2 from the germline V gene are PRHDT and FYEKMQ (reference sequence). The CDR3 contains 13 residues. In DNA, the CDR3 is TGTGCCAGCAGCCTAAGCGGCAGGTACGAGCAGTACTTC. Translation gives CASSLSGRYEQYF.

Many counts were recorded for this clonotype. The V gene is TRBV5-1, the J gene TRBJ2-7; no clear D gene. Trimming left V 2 bases short and J 2 bases short, with 11 bases between. Germline-derived CDR1 and CDR2 are SGHRS and YFSETQ. CDR3 length equals 14 residues. The CDR3 coding sequence is TGCGCCAGCAGCTTTGTGAGCCGGCCCTACGAGCAGTACTTC. It translates to CASSFVSRPYEQYF.

This clonotype was observed many times. J is TRBJ1-1 and V is TRBV5-1, with 7 bases identical to TRBD1. The CDR3 extends over 13 amino acids. The V segment lost 2 bases and the J segment 3 bases; nucleotides outside the gene matches: 1. Germline CDR1 is SGHRS and CDR2 is YFSETQ. CDR3 region: CASSFTGDTEAFF. The CDR3 coding sequence is TGCGCCAGCAGCTTTACAGGGGACACTGAAGCTTTCTTT.

This clonotype was recorded many times. The chain uses TRBV4-1 and TRBJ2-1; D gene ambiguous. The CDR3 contains 14 residues. Trimming shortened V by 5 bases and J by 1 base, and 9 bases separated the two germline ends. Germline values: CDR1 MGHRA, CDR2 YSYEKL. The CDR3 DNA follows: TGCGCCAGCAGCAAGGTAGAGTCCTACAATGAGCAGTTCTTC. Protein product: CASSKVESYNEQFF.